The text below deals with one TCR beta chain. The assay was immunoSEQ multiplex PCR, and TCRdb's table has in-frame clones only and misses some. The sample has over 150,000 clones, roughly 95% seen once; the top ten hold just over 1%. The sample comes from a study of control samples from healthy donors and cancer patients. From germline, CDR1 is SGDLS and CDR2 YYNGEE. The J segment lost 7 bases and the V segment lost 3 bases, leaving 18 bases of the junction unmatched. The length of the CDR3 is 18 residues. The receptor was derived from a woman aged 25 to 45 in good health. This chain uses TRBV9 with TRBJ1-2; 10 bases fit TRBD1. Sequenced: blood. In DNA form, the CDR3 reads TGTGCCAGCAGCGCCCCCCTCTTTCCGGGACAGGGGTTTCTTGGCTACACCTTC. It codes for CASSAPLFPGQGFLGYTF.